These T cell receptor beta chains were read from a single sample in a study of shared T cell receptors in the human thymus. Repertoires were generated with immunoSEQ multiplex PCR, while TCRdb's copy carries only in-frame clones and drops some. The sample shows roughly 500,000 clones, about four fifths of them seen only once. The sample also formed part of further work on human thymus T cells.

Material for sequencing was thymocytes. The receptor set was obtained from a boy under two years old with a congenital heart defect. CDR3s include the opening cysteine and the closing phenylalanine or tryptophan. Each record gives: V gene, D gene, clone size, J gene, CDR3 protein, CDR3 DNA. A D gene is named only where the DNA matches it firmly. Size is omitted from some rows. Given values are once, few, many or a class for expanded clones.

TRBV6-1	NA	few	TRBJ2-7	CASTLAAGTSYEQYF	TGTGCCAGCACCCTGGCTGCAGGGACATCCTACGAGCAGTACTTC
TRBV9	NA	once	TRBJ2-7	CASSVGGPHEQYF	TGTGCCAGCAGCGTCGGAGGACCTCACGAGCAGTACTTC
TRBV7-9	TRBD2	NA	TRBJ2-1	CASTLNRVTSGNTYNEQFF	TGTGCCAGCACCCTAAACAGGGTTACTAGCGGGAACACCTACAATGAGCAGTTCTTC
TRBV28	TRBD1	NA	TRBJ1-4	CASSSPGGDRDEKLFF	TGTGCCAGCAGTTCCCCAGGAGGGGACAGGGATGAAAAACTGTTTTTT
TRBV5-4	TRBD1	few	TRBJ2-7	CASSRQGFAYEQYF	TGTGCCAGCAGCCGACAGGGTTTTGCCTACGAGCAGTACTTC
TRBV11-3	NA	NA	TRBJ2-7	CASSSTRKGPQRASSYEQYF	TGTGCCAGCAGCTCCACCCGAAAGGGTCCCCAGCGGGCGAGCTCCTACGAGCAGTACTTC
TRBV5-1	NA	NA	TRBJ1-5	CATTRGGQPQHF	TGCGCCACTACAAGGGGAGGTCAGCCCCAGCATTTT
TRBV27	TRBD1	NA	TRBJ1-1	CASSQGQGGSTEAFF	TGTGCCAGCAGCCAGGGACAGGGGGGCAGCACTGAAGCTTTCTTT
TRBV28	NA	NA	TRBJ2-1	CASSLGPSMEQFF	TGTGCCAGCAGTTTGGGCCCCTCAATGGAGCAGTTCTTC
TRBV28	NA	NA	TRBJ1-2	CASSLKTAPLTNYGYTF	TGTGCCAGCAGTCTAAAGACAGCACCTTTAACTAACTATGGCTACACCTTC
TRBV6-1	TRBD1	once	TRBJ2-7	CASSWVQGNEQYF	TGTGCCAGCAGTTGGGTACAGGGGAACGAGCAGTACTTC
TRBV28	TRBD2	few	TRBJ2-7	CASSSGTSGNYEQYF	TGTGCCAGCAGCTCCGGGACTAGCGGGAACTACGAGCAGTACTTC
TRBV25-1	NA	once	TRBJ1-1	CASIPGGNTEAFF	TGTGCCAGCATCCCGGGGGGTAACACTGAAGCTTTCTTT
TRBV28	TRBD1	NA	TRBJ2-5	CASSSTGGRQETQYF	TGTGCCAGCAGTTCGACAGGGGGCCGGCAAGAGACCCAGTACTTC
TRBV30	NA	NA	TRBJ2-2	CAELDFTGELFF	TGTGCCGAGTTGGACTTTACCGGGGAGCTGTTTTTT
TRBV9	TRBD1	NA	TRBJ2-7	CASSVVAGGVQYF	TGTGCCAGCAGCGTAGTGGCAGGGGGCGTGCAGTACTTC
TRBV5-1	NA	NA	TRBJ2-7	CASSPGTQGRYEQYF	TGCGCCAGCAGTCCCGGGACACAAGGGCGTTACGAGCAGTACTTC
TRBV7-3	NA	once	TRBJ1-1	CASSLGWEDEAFF	TGTGCCAGCAGCTTAGGGTGGGAGGACGAAGCTTTCTTT
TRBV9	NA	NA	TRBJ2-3	CASSVEFPTDTQYF	TGTGCCAGCAGCGTAGAATTTCCGACAGATACGCAGTATTTT
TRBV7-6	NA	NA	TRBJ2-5	CASSLASGSSAETQYF	TGTGCCAGCAGCTTAGCGTCTGGAAGCAGCGCCGAGACCCAGTACTTC
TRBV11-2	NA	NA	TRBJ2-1	CASSLDSSVLSSYNEQFF	TGTGCCAGCAGCCTGGACTCATCGGTCCTTAGCTCCTACAATGAGCAGTTCTTC
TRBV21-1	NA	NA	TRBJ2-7	CASSKVRGRGPYEQYF	TGTGCCAGCAGCAAAGTACGCGGCAGGGGCCCCTACGAGCAGTACTTC
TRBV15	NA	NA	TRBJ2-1	CATSRVPPRFSYNEQFF	TGTGCCACCAGCAGAGTCCCCCCCCGGTTCTCCTACAATGAGCAGTTCTTC
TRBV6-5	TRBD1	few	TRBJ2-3	CASSSPGQGTADTQYF	TGTGCCAGCAGTTCCCCGGGACAGGGGACGGCAGATACGCAGTATTTT